The clone carrying this T cell receptor (beta chain) was observed a single time. The CDR3 length is 13 residues. Germline lookup yields CDR1 SGHVS and CDR2 FQNEAQ. V was shortened by 5 bases and J by 9 bases, with 13 bases between the two germline ends. This specimen comes from a study of cytomegalovirus exposure and HLA in healthy donors. Amplification used 60 Vbeta primers and 13 Jbeta primers. The method was immunoSEQ multiplex PCR; TCRdb's version includes in-frame clones alone and lacks a portion of them. The sample includes some 130,000 clones, approximately 80% of them seen just once. What was sequenced was PBMCs. V gene TRBV7-8 combines with J gene TRBJ2-2, with D perhaps matching TRBD2 (6 bases). The sequence was obtained from a young man in good health and CMV-seronegative. CDR3 sequence reads: CASSPRGRRELFF. CDR3 coding DNA: TGTGCCAGCAGCCCACGGGGGAGGCGGGAGCTGTTTTTT.